The clone carrying this T cell receptor (beta chain) was counted only a few times. This entry belongs to a study of graft-versus-host responses after intestinal transplantation. Study information: Multivisceral, liver-intestinal, or isolated intestinal transplants were received by the recipients. Anti-thymocyte globulin served as induction for all recipients, who then took tacrolimus and steroids for around 3 years.

Sorting of proliferating CFSE-low CD3+CD4+ and CD3+CD8+ responders took place after the reaction. This CDR3 region has 13 residues. Trimming shortened V by 2 bases and J by 7 bases, and 9 bases separated the two germline ends. The germline gives CDR1 ENHRY, CDR2 SYGVKD. General observations from the study: HvG clone declines early post-transplant were associated with peak circulating GvH levels.

TCRdb keeps only in-frame clones here, not all; method: immunoSEQ multiplex PCR. Counted here are approximately 20,000 clones, 38% occurring once; the ten biggest clones make up approximately 0.9%. The material was alloreactive CD4+ T cells from a mixed lymphocyte reaction culture, obtained before intestinal transplant. Subset here: CFSE-low proliferating T cells sorted from roughly six-day pre-transplant mixed lymphocyte reaction (GvH or HvG direction). V is TRBV10-3 and J is TRBJ2-1; TRBD1 might be the D (6 bases). This clonotype was obtained from a human patient who received an intestinal transplant. CDR3 protein: CAISEDDRNEQFF. The CDR3 DNA reads TGTGCCATCAGTGAGGACGACAGGAATGAGCAGTTCTTC.